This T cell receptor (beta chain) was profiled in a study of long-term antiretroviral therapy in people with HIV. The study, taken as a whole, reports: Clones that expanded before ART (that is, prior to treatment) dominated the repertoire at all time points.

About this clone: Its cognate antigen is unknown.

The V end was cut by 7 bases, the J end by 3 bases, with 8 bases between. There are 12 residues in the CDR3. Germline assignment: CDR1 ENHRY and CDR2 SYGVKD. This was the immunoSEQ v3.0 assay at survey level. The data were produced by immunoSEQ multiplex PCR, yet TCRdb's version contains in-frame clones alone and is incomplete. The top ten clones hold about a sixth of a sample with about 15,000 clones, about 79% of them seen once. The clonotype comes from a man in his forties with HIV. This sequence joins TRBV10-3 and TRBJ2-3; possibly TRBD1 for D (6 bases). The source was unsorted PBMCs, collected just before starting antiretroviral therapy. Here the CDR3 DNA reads TGTGCCATCAACACAGGGACAGATACGCAGTATTTT. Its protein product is CAINTGTDTQYF.